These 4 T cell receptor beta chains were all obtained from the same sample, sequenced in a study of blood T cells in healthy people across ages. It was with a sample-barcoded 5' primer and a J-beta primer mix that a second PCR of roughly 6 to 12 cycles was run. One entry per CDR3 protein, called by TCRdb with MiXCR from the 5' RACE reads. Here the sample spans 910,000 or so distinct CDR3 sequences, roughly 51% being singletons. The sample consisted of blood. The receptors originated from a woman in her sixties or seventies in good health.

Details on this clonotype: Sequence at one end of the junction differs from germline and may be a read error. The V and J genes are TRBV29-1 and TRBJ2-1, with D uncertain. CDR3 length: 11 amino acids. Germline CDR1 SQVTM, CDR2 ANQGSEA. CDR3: CSGEKAHEQFF. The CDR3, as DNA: TGCAGCGGTGAAAAGGCCCATGAGCAGTTCTTC.

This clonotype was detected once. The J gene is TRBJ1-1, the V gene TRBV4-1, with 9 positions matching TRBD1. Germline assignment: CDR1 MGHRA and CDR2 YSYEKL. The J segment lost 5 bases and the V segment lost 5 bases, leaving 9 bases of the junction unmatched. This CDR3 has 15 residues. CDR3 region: CASSLRTGEGTEAFF. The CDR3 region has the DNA TGCGCCAGCAGCTTAAGGACAGGGGAGGGAACTGAAGCTTTCTTT.

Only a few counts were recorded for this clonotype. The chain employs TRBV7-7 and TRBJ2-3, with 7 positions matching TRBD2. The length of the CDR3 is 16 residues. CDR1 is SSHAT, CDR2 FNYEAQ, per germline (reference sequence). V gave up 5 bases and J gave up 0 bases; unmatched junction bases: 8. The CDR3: CASSPKTSPSTDTQYF. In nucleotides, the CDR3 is TGTGCCAGCAGCCCGAAGACTAGCCCCAGCACAGATACGCAGTATTTT.

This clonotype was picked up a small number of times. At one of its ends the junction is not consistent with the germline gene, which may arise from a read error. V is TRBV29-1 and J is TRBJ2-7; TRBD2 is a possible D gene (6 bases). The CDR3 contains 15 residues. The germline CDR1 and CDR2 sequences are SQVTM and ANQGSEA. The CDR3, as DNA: TGCAGCCCCGGCTTGTATGCGGGACGCTCCTACGGGCAGTACTTC. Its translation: CSPGLYAGRSYGQYF.